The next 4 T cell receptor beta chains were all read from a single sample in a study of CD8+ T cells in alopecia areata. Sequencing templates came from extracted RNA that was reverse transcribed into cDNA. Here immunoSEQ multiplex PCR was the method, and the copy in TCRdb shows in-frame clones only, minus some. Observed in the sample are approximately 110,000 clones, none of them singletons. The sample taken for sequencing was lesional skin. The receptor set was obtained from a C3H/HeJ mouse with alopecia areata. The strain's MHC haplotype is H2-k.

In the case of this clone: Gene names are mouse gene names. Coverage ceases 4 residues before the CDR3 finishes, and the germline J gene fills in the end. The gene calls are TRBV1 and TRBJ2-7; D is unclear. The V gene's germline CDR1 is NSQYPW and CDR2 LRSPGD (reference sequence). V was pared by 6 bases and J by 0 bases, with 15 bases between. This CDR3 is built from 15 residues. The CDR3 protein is CTCRPPTRSSYEQYF. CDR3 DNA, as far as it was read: TGCACCTGCAGACCCCCGACCAGGAGCTCCTAT.

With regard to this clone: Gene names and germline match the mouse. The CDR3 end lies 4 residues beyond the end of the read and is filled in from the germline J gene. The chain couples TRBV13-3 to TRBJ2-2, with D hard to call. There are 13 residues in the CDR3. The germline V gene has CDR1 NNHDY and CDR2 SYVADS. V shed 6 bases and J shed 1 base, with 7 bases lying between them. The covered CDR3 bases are TGTGCCAGCACCAGGAGAAACACCGGG. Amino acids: CASTRRNTG. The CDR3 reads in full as CASTRRNTGQLYF.

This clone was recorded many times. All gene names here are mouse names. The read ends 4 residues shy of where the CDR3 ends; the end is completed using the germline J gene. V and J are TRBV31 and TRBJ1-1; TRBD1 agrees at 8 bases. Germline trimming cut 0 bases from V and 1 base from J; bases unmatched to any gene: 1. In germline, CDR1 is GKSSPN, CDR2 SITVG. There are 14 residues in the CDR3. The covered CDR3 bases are TGTGCCTGGAGTCTCGGGACAGGGAACACA. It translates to CAWSLGTGNT. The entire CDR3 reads CAWSLGTGNTEVFF.

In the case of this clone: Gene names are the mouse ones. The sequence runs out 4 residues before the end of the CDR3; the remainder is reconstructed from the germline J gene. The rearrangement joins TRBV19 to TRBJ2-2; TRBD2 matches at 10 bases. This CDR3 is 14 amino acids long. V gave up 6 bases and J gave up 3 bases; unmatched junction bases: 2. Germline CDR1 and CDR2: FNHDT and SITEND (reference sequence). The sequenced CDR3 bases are TGTGCCAGCACCGACTGGGGGGACACCGGG. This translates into CASTDWGDTG. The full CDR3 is CASTDWGDTGQLYF.